The 15 T cell receptor beta chains listed next were all sequenced from one sample in a study of Ad26.COV2.S vaccination and SARS-CoV-2 variants. Treatment in this sample: around 19 received Ad26.COV2.S at low or high dose, single or two shots; several received placebo; per-sample allocation not given. The study sampled participants on day 63 after the first vaccine or placebo injection. TCRdb keeps only in-frame clones here, not all; method: immunoSEQ multiplex PCR. Of a few hundred thousand clones listed, 80% to 95% are singletons. Sequenced material: peripheral blood, taken in a trial of Ad26.COV2.S vaccine versus placebo. The receptor source for this set is a person aged 18-60 years who received the Ad26.COV2.S COVID-19 vaccine or a placebo.

CDR3 protein: CATTHGGLNEQFF. DNA of the CDR3: TGTGCCACCACCCACGGGGGACTCAATGAGCAGTTCTTC. V gene TRBV19 combines with J gene TRBJ2-1; TRBD2 is a possible D gene (6 bases). CDR1 is LNHDA and CDR2 is SQIVND in the germline V gene (reference sequence). V lost 10 bases and J 6 bases, leaving 16 bases between the germline ends. This CDR3 has 13 residues.

The chain has TRBV6-2 or TRBV6-3 and TRBJ1-4; no clear D. Germline assignment: CDR1 MNHEY and CDR2 SVGEGT. This CDR3 is built from 13 residues. The V end was cut by 0 bases, the J end by 7 bases, with 6 bases between. CDR3 sequence: CASSYSRGEKLFF. In nucleotides, the CDR3 is TGTGCCAGCAGTTACTCCCGCGGTGAAAAACTGTTTTTT.

The chain carries TRBV6-5 and TRBJ2-5; tentatively, D is TRBD1 (7 bases). Trimming cost V 7 bases and J 4 bases, with 16 bases left between them. This CDR3 has 14 amino acids. Germline assignment: CDR1 MNHEY and CDR2 SVGAGI. The CDR3 DNA reads TGTGCCAGCAACACAGGGGAGGTGGGAGAGACCCAGTACTTC. It specifies CASNTGEVGETQYF.

This clone was seen only a few times. This clone may be a read error of a much larger clone one base away. In nucleotides, the CDR3 is TGTGCCAGCAGCTTAGGGGGTTCACCCCTCCACTTT. Its protein is CASSLGGSPLHF. The chain recombines TRBV11-2 with TRBJ1-6; D is uncertain. The V and J ends lost 1 base and 9 bases respectively, with 4 bases between them. This CDR3 region has 12 residues. In germline, CDR1 is SGHAT, CDR2 FQNNGV.

The gene calls are TRBV18 and TRBJ1-1, with D hard to call. Germline CDR1 and CDR2: KGHSH and LQKENI. CDR3 size: 14 residues. V lost 5 bases to trimming and J lost 1 base, with 11 bases between them. CDR3 sequence: CASSTSAGNTEAFF. The CDR3 coding sequence is TGTGCCAGCTCAACGAGTGCAGGGAACACTGAAGCTTTCTTT.

The chain couples TRBV15 to TRBJ2-1; 8 bases line up with TRBD2. J was trimmed by 5 bases and V by 0 bases; bases with no gene match: 6. In germline, CDR1 is LNHNV, CDR2 YYDKDF (reference sequence). CDR3 size: 16 residues. CDR3 amino acids: CATSRDRTSRNNEQFF. The DNA of the CDR3 is TGTGCCACCAGCAGAGATCGGACTAGCAGGAACAATGAGCAGTTCTTC.

V is TRBV27 and J is TRBJ1-6; maybe TRBD1 (5 bases). CDR1 is MNHEY, CDR2 SMNVEV, per germline (reference sequence). Between the trimmed V and J ends, which lost 4 bases and 5 bases, there was a span of 6 bases. The CDR3 has 13 amino acids. CDR3: CASSWGDNSPLHF. The DNA of the CDR3 is TGTGCCAGCAGTTGGGGGGATAATTCACCCCTCCACTTT.

V usage is TRBV29-1 and J usage is TRBJ2-7, with D unresolved. Looked up from germline, CDR1 is SQVTM and CDR2 is ANQGSEA. Trimming took 2 bases from V and 4 from J, leaving 12 bases between them. The CDR3 length is 13 residues. CDR3 nucleotide sequence: TGCAGCGTTGAAATAGGGTGGGAATACGAGCAGTACTTC. Protein product: CSVEIGWEYEQYF.

The gene calls are TRBV25-1 and TRBJ2-7; D is ambiguous. This CDR3 contains 11 residues. V lost 4 bases to trimming and J lost 3 bases, with 4 bases between them. Germline CDR1 and CDR2: MGHDK and SYGVNS. CDR3 in DNA: TGTGCCAGCAGTGTGGGCTACGAGCAGTACTTC. This codes for CASSVGYEQYF.

This clone is a singleton in its sample. The chain combines TRBV29-1 with TRBJ1-3; tentative D call: TRBD1 (5 bases). This CDR3 spans 15 amino acids. Germline V gene lookup returns CDR1 SQVTM and CDR2 ANQGSEA. Trimming took 1 base from V and 0 from J, leaving 10 bases between them. In DNA form, the CDR3 reads TGCAGCGTTGAAGGCCGGGACCTCTCTGGAAACACCATATATTTT. It yields the protein CSVEGRDLSGNTIYF. The full variable domain, completed using reference TRBV29-1 and TRBJ1-3, is SAVISQKPSRDICQRGTSLTIQCQVDSQVTMMFWYRQQPGQSLTLIATANQGSEATYESGFVIDKFPISRPNLTFSTLTVSNMSPEDSSIYLCSVEGRDLSGNTIYFGEGSWLTVV.

The V call is TRBV18, the J call TRBJ2-7; 10 nucleotides match TRBD1. Germline V gives CDR1 KGHSH, CDR2 LQKENI. This CDR3 has 15 residues. The junction had 7 bases not matched to a gene; V was cut back by 5 bases and J by 3 bases. DNA of the CDR3: TGTGCCAGCTCAACCCGACAGGGGGCTAGCTACGAGCAGTACTTC. Residues: CASSTRQGASYEQYF.

V usage is TRBV6-2 or TRBV6-3 and J usage is TRBJ1-1; D uncertain. CDR1 MNHEY and CDR2 SVGEGT come from the germline V gene. This CDR3 spans 12 amino acids. Trimming stripped 4 bases from V and 6 bases from J, with 9 bases between. CDR3 DNA: TGTGCCAGCAGTTTGAGTTTCTCTGAAGCTTTCTTT. Its translation is CASSLSFSEAFF.

The CDR3, as DNA: TGTGCCAGCAGCTTAGCCTTCCCATACGAGCAGTACTTC. Amino acid sequence: CASSLAFPYEQYF. The chain carries TRBV7-9 and TRBJ2-7; D is ambiguous. CDR3 length equals 13 residues. Looked up from germline, CDR1 is SEHNR and CDR2 is FQNEAQ (reference sequence). The V gene lost 0 bases and the J gene lost 4 bases, with 7 bases spanning the gap. The complete variable domain, with remaining parts taken from reference TRBV7-9 and TRBJ2-7, reads DTGVSQNPRHKITKRGQNVTFRCDPISEHNRLYWYRQTLGQGPEFLTYFQNEAQLEKSRLLSDRFSAERPKGSFSTLEIQRTEQGDSAMYLCASSLAFPYEQYFGPGTRLTVT.

The chain employs TRBV6-6 and TRBJ2-3; 14 bases align to TRBD2. Germline assignment: CDR1 MNHNY and CDR2 SVGAGI (reference sequence). CDR3 length: 16 residues. After removal of 6 bases from V and 4 bases from J, the junction contained 6 bases not matched to a gene. As DNA, the CDR3 is TGTGCCAGCAGGGGACTAGCGGGAGCGAGCGCAGATACGCAGTATTTT. The encoded protein is CASRGLAGASADTQYF.

The chain links TRBV4-3 to TRBJ2-7, with TRBD2 matching 10 bases. Germline V lookup: CDR1 LGHNA, CDR2 YSLEER. This CDR3 is built from 17 residues. The V segment lost 1 base and the J segment 6 bases; nucleotides outside the gene matches: 12. The CDR3 coding sequence is TGCGCCAGCAGCCAAGTTCTAGGACTAGCGGTTCGGGTCGAGCAGTACTTC. This gives the protein CASSQVLGLAVRVEQYF.